This note documents a single TCR beta chain sequence. The target antigen is unknown. This record belongs to a study of blood T cells in healthy people across ages. Points from the study as a whole: Any changes in expanded clonotypes were possibly confounded, as donor CMV status remained unknown. Correlation between TCR beta diversity and naive T cell percentage was strong.

No fewer than 6 million PBMCs went into each sample. The total RNA that was extracted per sample amounted to at least 5.5 micrograms. It was with a sample-barcoded 5' primer and a J-beta primer mix that a second PCR of roughly 7 to 12 cycles was run. A single record per CDR3 protein comes from TCRdb applying MiXCR to the 5' RACE reads. The top ten clones hold 7% to 9.5% of a sample with more than 1.4 million distinct CDR3 sequences, approximately 40% of them seen once. CDR1 and CDR2 (germline): MNHEY, SVGAGI. This CDR3 has 14 residues. V gave up 4 bases and J gave up 7 bases; unmatched junction bases: 7.

The specimen was blood. This sequence joins TRBV6-5 and TRBJ2-7, with TRBD1 matching over 10 bases. The sequence derives from a woman aged 18-29 years in good health. Here the CDR3 DNA reads TGTGCCAGCAGTTGGGGACAGGGGTTGTGGGAGCAGTACTTC. Protein sequence: CASSWGQGLWEQYF.